Included here is one T cell receptor beta chain sequence, with context. No antigen is known for it. The CDR3 extends 3 residues past the end of the read, so its final part is completed from the germline J gene. This sample is part of a study of Tregs in tolerant kidney transplant recipients. Study-wide background: Recipients received nonmyeloablative bone marrow transplants from related graft donors, with transient mixed chimerism. Overall study findings and caveats: No direct test of biological reproducibility was done here. Activated donor B cell expansion appeared to reveal the most relevant donor-specific TCRbeta repertoire.

The germline CDR1 and CDR2 sequences are SGHRS and YFSETQ. The junction had 9 bases not matched to a gene; V was cut back by 0 bases and J by 6 bases. CDR3 size: 16 residues. TCRdb keeps only in-frame clones here, not all; method: immunoSEQ multiplex PCR. Here the sample table reports 25,000 to 35,000 clones. The receptor's source is a human donor who received a combined kidney and bone marrow transplant. This specimen was CD8+ T cells from blood, taken before the transplant. The chain has TRBV5-1 and TRBJ1-2, with TRBD1 matching 9 bases. The DNA read from the CDR3 is TGCGCCAGCAGCTTGGCCTATGGGACAGGGAGGGATGGC. This codes for CASSLAYGTGRDG. The full CDR3 sequence reads CASSLAYGTGRDGYTF.